The 13 T cell receptor beta chains listed next were all sequenced from one sample in a study of blood T cell repertoires in COVID-19. Profiling relied on immunoSEQ multiplex PCR, and the TCRdb table lists in-frame clones only, not all of them. The table lists hundreds of thousands of clones, about 86% of them singletons. The sequenced sample was peripheral blood. Receptor source: a man of 80 years or more with acute or convalescent COVID-19.

Points on this clone: Other DNA sequences in the same sample also yield this CDR3. The V and J genes are TRBV5-1 and TRBJ1-4, with D tentatively TRBD1 (6 bases). Germline CDR1 and CDR2: SGHRS and YFSETQ. The V end was cut by 3 bases, the J end by 1 base, with 7 bases between. There are 14 residues in the CDR3. CDR3 DNA: TGCGCCAGCAGCTCACAGGGAACTAATGAAAAACTGTTTTTT. Its protein is CASSSQGTNEKLFF.

This chain uses TRBV2 with TRBJ1-2; D is perhaps TRBD1 (6 bases). The CDR3 runs to 14 residues. The germline CDR1 and CDR2 sequences are SNHLY and FYNNEI. V dropped 7 bases and J dropped 7 bases, with 19 bases sitting between them. The CDR3 DNA follows: TGTGCCAGCATCGAAAAGGGGGGGTTCGGTGGCTACACCTTC. Protein: CASIEKGGFGGYTF.

The chain links TRBV6-4 to TRBJ2-7; TRBD2 matches at 13 bases. This CDR3 contains 18 residues. V gave up 6 bases and J gave up 2 bases; unmatched junction bases: 13. Germline V gives CDR1 MRHNA, CDR2 SNTAGT. CDR3 DNA sequence: TGTGCCAGCAGGGAGGTCGGACTAGCGGGAGTGCCGGCCTACGAGCAGTACTTC. Its translation is CASREVGLAGVPAYEQYF.

The chain couples TRBV10-2 to TRBJ2-1; tentatively, D is TRBD2 (5 bases). Germline CDR1 is WSHSY and CDR2 is SAAADI. V was clipped by 4 bases and J by 10 bases, with 8 bases between them. This CDR3 has 11 residues. Here the CDR3 reads CASSVGGEQFF. CDR3 bases: TGCGCCAGCAGTGTTGGAGGCGAGCAGTTCTTC.

V and J are TRBV2 and TRBJ1-4, with D possibly TRBD1 on 5 matching bases. Looked up from germline, CDR1 is SNHLY and CDR2 is FYNNEI. This CDR3 comprises 15 residues. V shed 2 bases and J shed 6 bases, with 13 bases lying between them. The CDR3 region has the DNA TGTGCCAGCAGTGAATTGGGGGGAGGGTATGAAAAACTGTTTTTT. Encoded protein: CASSELGGGYEKLFF.

CDR3: CASSPWQGGADSPLHF. Written as DNA, the CDR3 is TGTGCCAGCAGCCCATGGCAAGGGGGCGCGGATTCACCCCTCCACTTT. The chain carries TRBV5-5 and TRBJ1-6; TRBD1 aligns across 7 bases. V trimming: 4 bases; J trimming: 8 bases; junction bases outside the gene matches: 12. CDR3 length: 16 residues. Germline V gives CDR1 SGHKS, CDR2 YYEKEE (reference sequence).

The rearrangement joins TRBV12-3 or TRBV12-4 to TRBJ2-3; tentative D call: TRBD2 (6 bases). Trimming shortened V by 7 bases and J by 3 bases, and 11 bases separated the two germline ends. The CDR3 has 13 amino acids. This chain's CDR3 is CASKPLATDTQYF. The CDR3 nucleotides read TGTGCCAGCAAACCGCTAGCGACAGATACGCAGTATTTT.

The rearrangement links TRBV18 to TRBJ1-5, with D uncertain. Per the germline V gene, CDR1 is KGHSH and CDR2 is LQKENI. CDR3 length equals 15 residues. V was shortened by 2 bases and J by 9 bases, with 17 bases between the two germline ends. CDR3 amino acids: CASSPSVTNIRPQHF. DNA for the CDR3: TGTGCCAGCTCACCATCTGTGACAAATATCAGGCCCCAGCATTTT.

This chain connects TRBV3-1 (or the pseudogene TRBV3-2) to TRBJ2-1; possibly TRBD1 for D (6 bases). V was shortened by 4 bases and J by 13 bases, with 20 bases between the two germline ends. Germline CDR1 reads LGHDT; CDR2 reads YNNKEL (reference sequence). This CDR3 has 14 amino acids. The CDR3 DNA reads as TGTGCCAGCAGCCGAATCGGACAGTATTTGTTCCAGTTCTTC. Its translation: CASSRIGQYLFQFF.

This clone was seen more than once but under ten times. Other DNA sequences in this specimen translate into the identical CDR3. This chain uses TRBV28 with TRBJ2-1, with 7 bases lining up with TRBD2. CDR3 length: 16 amino acids. Germline V gene lookup returns CDR1 MDHEN and CDR2 SYDVKM. Trimming cost V 3 bases and J 0 bases; bases outside gene matches: 5. DNA for the CDR3: TGTGCCAGCAGTTTGCCGAGCGGGATCTCCTACAATGAGCAGTTCTTC. Translated: CASSLPSGISYNEQFF.

This clone was recorded once. The CDR3 sequence: CADRLGNQPQHF. The DNA for the CDR3 is TGTGCAGACAGGTTGGGCAATCAGCCCCAGCATTTT. The chain employs TRBV21-1 and TRBJ1-5; TRBD1 is the table's D call, not checked against the DNA. TRBV21-1 is classified as a pseudogene. The CDR3 covers 12 residues.

V is TRBV5-1 and J is TRBJ1-2, with 12 bases identical to TRBD1. The germline V gene has CDR1 SGHRS and CDR2 YFSETQ. There are 18 residues in the CDR3. The trim removed 4 bases at V and 4 bases at J, leaving 14 bases unmatched. CDR3 loop: CASSPGTGGPERRYGYTF. CDR3 coding DNA: TGCGCCAGCAGCCCCGGGACAGGGGGCCCGGAACGGCGCTATGGCTACACCTTC.

J is TRBJ2-1 and V is TRBV24-1, with D unresolved. The CDR3 extends over 15 amino acids. V was clipped by 1 base and J by 0 bases, with 6 bases between them. Germline CDR1 and CDR2: KGHDR and SFDVKD. In nucleotides, the CDR3 is TGTGCCACCAGTGATTTAAGGAGCTCCTACAATGAGCAGTTCTTC. This gives the protein CATSDLRSSYNEQFF.